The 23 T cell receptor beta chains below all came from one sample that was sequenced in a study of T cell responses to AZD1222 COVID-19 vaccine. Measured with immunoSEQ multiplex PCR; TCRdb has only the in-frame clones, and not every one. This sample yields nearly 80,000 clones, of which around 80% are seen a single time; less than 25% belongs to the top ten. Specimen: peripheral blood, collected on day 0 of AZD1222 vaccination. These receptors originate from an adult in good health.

The CDR3 coding sequence is TGTGCCTGGACTCCTCAGGGGGCGGTTGGCTACACCTTC. Translation gives CAWTPQGAVGYTF. The V and J genes are TRBV30 and TRBJ1-2; 8 nucleotides agree with TRBD1. Germline loops: CDR1 GTSNPN, CDR2 SVGIG (reference sequence). The CDR3 is made up of 13 amino acids. Trimming took 4 bases from V and 7 from J; bases not matched to a gene: 8.

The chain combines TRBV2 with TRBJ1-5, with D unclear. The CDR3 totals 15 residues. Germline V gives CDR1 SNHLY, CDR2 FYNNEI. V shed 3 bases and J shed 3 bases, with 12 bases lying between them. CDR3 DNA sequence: TGTGCCAGCAGTGAGGGAGGGATTGCCAATCAGCCCCAGCATTTT. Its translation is CASSEGGIANQPQHF. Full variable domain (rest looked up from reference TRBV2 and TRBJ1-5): EPEVTQTPSHQVTQMGQEVILRCVPISNHLYFYWYRQILGQKVEFLVSFYNNEISEKSEIFDDQFSVERPDGSNFTLKIRSTKLEDSAMYFCASSEGGIANQPQHFGDGTRLSIL.

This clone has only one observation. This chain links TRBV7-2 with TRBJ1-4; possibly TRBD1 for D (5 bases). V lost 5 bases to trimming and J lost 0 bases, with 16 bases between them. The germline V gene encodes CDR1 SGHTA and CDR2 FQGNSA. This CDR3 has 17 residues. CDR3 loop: CASSPLGTDTTNEKLFF. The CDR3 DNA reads TGTGCCAGCAGCCCATTGGGGACTGACACAACTAATGAAAAACTGTTTTTT.

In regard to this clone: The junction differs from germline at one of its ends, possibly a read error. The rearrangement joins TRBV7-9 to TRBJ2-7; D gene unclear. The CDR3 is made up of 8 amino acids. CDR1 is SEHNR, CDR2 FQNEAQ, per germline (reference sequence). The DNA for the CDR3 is TGTGCCAGCACCCCTTCCCGTTTC. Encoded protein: CASTPSRF.

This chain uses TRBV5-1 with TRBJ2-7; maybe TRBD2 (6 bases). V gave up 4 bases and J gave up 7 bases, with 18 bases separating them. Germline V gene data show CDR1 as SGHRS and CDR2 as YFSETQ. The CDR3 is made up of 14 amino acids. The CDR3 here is CASSQGTGTGEQYF. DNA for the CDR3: TGCGCCAGCAGCCAAGGGACTGGGACGGGGGAGCAGTACTTC.

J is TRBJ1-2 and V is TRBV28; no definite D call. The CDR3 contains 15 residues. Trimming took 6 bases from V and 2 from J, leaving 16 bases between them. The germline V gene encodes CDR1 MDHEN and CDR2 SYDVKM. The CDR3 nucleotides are TGTGCCAGCAGAAAGCGACGGGGATTAAACTATGGCTACACCTTC. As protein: CASRKRRGLNYGYTF.

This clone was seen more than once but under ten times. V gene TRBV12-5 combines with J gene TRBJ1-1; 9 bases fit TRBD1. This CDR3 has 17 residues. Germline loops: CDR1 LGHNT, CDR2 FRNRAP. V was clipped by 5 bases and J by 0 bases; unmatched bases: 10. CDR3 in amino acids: CASGKTGTGTMNTEAFF. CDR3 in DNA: TGTGCTAGTGGTAAAACCGGGACAGGGACCATGAACACTGAAGCTTTCTTT.

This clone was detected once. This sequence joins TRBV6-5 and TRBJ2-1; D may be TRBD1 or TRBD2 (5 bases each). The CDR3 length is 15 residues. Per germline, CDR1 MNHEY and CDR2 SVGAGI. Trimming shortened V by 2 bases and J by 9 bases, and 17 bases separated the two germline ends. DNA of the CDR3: TGTGCCAGCAGTTACCAGGGCAGGCAACGGGGTGAGCAGTTCTTC. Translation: CASSYQGRQRGEQFF.

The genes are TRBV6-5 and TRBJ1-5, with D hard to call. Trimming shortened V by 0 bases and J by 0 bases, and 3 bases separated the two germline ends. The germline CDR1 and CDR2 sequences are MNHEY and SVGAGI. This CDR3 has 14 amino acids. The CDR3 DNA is TGTGCCAGCAGTTACTCGTATAGCAATCAGCCCCAGCATTTT. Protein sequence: CASSYSYSNQPQHF.

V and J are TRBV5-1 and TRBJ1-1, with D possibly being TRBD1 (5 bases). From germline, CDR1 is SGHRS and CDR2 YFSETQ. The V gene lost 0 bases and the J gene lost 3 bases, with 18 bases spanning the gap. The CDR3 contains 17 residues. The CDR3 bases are TGCGCCAGCAGCTTGGACGGTATAGAGGACAAGCACACTGAAGCTTTCTTT. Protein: CASSLDGIEDKHTEAFF.

CDR3 DNA: TGTGCCAGCAGCCCTAGGGAGGGGGACTATGGCTACACCTTC. Protein sequence: CASSPREGDYGYTF. The chain carries TRBV7-9 and TRBJ1-2, with D perhaps matching TRBD1 (6 bases). Trimming left V 5 bases short and J 3 bases short, with 13 bases between. The CDR3 covers 14 residues. The V gene's germline CDR1 is SEHNR and CDR2 FQNEAQ (reference sequence). The full variable domain, with the rest looked up from reference TRBV7-9 and TRBJ1-2, is DTGVSQNPRHKITKRGQNVTFRCDPISEHNRLYWYRQTLGQGPEFLTYFQNEAQLEKSRLLSDRFSAERPKGSFSTLEIQRTEQGDSAMYLCASSPREGDYGYTFGSGTRLTVV.

The CDR3 spells CASRGQLNYGYTF. The CDR3 DNA is TGTGCCAGCAGGGGACAGTTAAACTATGGCTACACCTTC. The chain uses TRBV6-5 and TRBJ1-2; 7 bases agree with TRBD1. This CDR3 region has 13 residues. With V trimmed by 6 bases and J by 2 bases, 3 bases remained unmatched. The germline V gene has CDR1 MNHEY and CDR2 SVGAGI.

The CDR3, as DNA: TGTGCCAGCAGCTTAATGGACTTAAGAGGCGAGCAGTACTTC. Translation gives CASSLMDLRGEQYF. J is TRBJ2-7 and V is TRBV11-2; possibly TRBD2 for D (5 bases). The germline gives CDR1 SGHAT, CDR2 FQNNGV. The CDR3 spans 14 residues. Trimming removed 2 bases from V and 6 bases from J, with 14 bases in between. Using reference TRBV11-2 and TRBJ2-7 for the parts outside the CDR3, the full variable domain is EAGVAQSPRYKIIEKRQSVAFWCNPISGHATLYWYQQILGQGPKLLIQFQNNGVVDDSQLPKDRFSAERLKGVDSTLKIQPAKLEDSAVYLCASSLMDLRGEQYFGPGTRLTVT.

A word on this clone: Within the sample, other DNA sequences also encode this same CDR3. CDR3 DNA: TGTGCCTGGAGTGTGGGCGGGGGAACAGATACGCAGTATTTT. The encoded protein is CAWSVGGGTDTQYF. The J gene is TRBJ2-3, the V gene TRBV30; 7 bases are a match to TRBD2. V lost 0 bases to trimming and J lost 3 bases; unmatched junction nucleotides: 3. The CDR3 covers 14 residues. Germline assignment: CDR1 GTSNPN and CDR2 SVGIG (reference sequence).

CDR3 coding DNA: TGTGCCAGCGGTCCCATCGGCGATACGCAGTATTTT. It encodes CASGPIGDTQYF. The rearrangement joins TRBV7-2 to TRBJ2-3; D unresolved. The germline gives CDR1 SGHTA, CDR2 FQGNSA. This CDR3 comprises 12 residues. V was trimmed by 8 bases and J by 6 bases, leaving 12 bases between them. Combining the CDR3 with reference TRBV7-2 and TRBJ2-3 gives the whole variable domain GAGVSQSPSNKVTEKGKDVELRCDPISGHTALYWYRQSLGQGLEFLIYFQGNSAPDKSGLPSDRFSAERTGGSVSTLTIQRTQQEDSAVYLCASGPIGDTQYFGPGTRLTVL.

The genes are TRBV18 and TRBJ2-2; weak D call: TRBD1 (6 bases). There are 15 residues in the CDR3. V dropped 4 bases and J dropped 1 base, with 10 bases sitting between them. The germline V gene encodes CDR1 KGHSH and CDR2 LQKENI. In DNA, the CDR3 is TGTGCCAGCTCACTCAAGACAGGGAACACCGGGGAGCTGTTTTTT. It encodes CASSLKTGNTGELFF.

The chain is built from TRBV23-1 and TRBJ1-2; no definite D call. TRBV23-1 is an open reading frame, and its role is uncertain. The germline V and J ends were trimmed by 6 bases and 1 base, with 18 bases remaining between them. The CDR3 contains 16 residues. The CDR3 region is CASSRKDRNDNYGYTF. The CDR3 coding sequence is TGCGCCAGCAGCCGCAAGGACCGGAACGATAACTATGGCTACACCTTC.

CDR3: CASSPGSSGEQYF. DNA of the CDR3: TGTGCCAGCAGTCCAGGGTCCTCGGGGGAGCAGTACTTC. The chain employs TRBV6-5 and TRBJ2-7, with D tentatively TRBD1 or TRBD2 (5 bases each). The V end lost 5 bases, the J end lost 7 bases, and 15 bases lay between the germline ends. This CDR3 is built from 13 residues. CDR1 and CDR2 (germline): MNHEY, SVGAGI.

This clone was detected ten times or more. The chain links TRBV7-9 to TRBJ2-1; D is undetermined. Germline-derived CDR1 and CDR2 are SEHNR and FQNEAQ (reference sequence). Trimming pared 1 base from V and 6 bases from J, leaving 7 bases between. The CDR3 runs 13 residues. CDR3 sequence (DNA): TGTGCCAGCAGCTTAGTGCCCACCAATGAGCAGTTCTTC. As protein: CASSLVPTNEQFF.

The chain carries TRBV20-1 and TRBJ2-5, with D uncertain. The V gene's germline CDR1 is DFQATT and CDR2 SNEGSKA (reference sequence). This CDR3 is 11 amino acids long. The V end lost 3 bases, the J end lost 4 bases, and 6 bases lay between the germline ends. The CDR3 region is CSASIGETQYF. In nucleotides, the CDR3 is TGCAGTGCTAGTATTGGAGAGACCCAGTACTTC.

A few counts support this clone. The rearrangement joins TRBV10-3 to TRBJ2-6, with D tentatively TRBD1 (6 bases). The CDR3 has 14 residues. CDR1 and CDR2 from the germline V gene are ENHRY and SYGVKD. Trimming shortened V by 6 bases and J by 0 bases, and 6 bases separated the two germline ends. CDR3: CAIRDSSGANVLTF. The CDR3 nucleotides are TGTGCCATCAGGGACAGCTCTGGGGCCAACGTCCTGACTTTC.

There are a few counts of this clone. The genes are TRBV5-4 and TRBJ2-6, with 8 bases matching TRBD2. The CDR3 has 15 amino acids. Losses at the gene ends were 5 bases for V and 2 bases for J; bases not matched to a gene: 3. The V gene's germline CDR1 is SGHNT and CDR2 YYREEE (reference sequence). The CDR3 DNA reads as TGTGCCAGCAGTTCGACTAGCGCTGGGGCCAACGTCCTGACTTTC. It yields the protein CASSSTSAGANVLTF.

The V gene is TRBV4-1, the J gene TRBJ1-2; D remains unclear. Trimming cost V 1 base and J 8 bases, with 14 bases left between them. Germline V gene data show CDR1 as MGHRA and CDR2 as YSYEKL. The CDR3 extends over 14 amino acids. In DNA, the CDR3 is TGCGCCAGCAGCCAAGGAGCGGGCCGCGGGGGCTACACCTTC. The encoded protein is CASSQGAGRGGYTF.